These 13 T cell receptor beta chains were all obtained from the same sample, sequenced in a study of cytomegalovirus exposure and HLA in healthy donors. The PCR made use of 60 Vbeta and 13 Jbeta primers. TCRdb's table, derived via immunoSEQ multiplex PCR, lists solely in-frame clones and lacks some. In the table there are some 140,000 clones, around four fifths of which are singletons. Sample: PBMCs. These receptors were taken from a man aged 35-49 years in good health and CMV-seronegative.

This chain joins TRBV5-4 and TRBJ2-5, with 9 bases that match TRBD2. CDR1 and CDR2 from the germline V gene are SGHNT and YYREEE (reference sequence). J was trimmed by 1 base and V by 3 bases; bases with no gene match: 4. The CDR3 runs 15 residues. CDR3 in DNA: TGTGCCAGCAGCTCGATGGGACTAGCCCAAGAGACCCAGTACTTC. This encodes CASSSMGLAQETQYF.

A few counts support this clone. This rearrangement joins TRBV7-3 to TRBJ2-1, with a tentative D call TRBD2 (6 bases). V lost 5 bases and J 3 bases, leaving 14 bases between the germline ends. The germline V gene has CDR1 SGHTA and CDR2 FQGTGA. There are 15 residues in the CDR3. The CDR3 DNA follows: TGTGCCAGCAGCCCTCTGCGGGGCCTCTACAATGAGCAGTTCTTC. It is translated as CASSPLRGLYNEQFF.

The rearrangement joins TRBV5-4 to TRBJ1-6, with 11 bases identical to TRBD1. The length of the CDR3 is 15 residues. Trimming cost V 3 bases and J 7 bases; bases outside gene matches: 3. Germline CDR1 and CDR2: SGHNT and YYREEE (reference sequence). CDR3 DNA: TGTGCCAGCAGCTCAAGGACAGGGGGCAATTCACCCCTCCACTTT. Amino acids: CASSSRTGGNSPLHF. The entire variable domain, with the rest obtained from reference TRBV5-4 and TRBJ1-6, is as follows: ETGVTQSPTHLIKTRGQQVTLRCSSQSGHNTVSWYQQALGQGPQFIFQYYREEENGRGNFPPRFSGLQFPNYSSELNVNALELDDSALYLCASSSRTGGNSPLHFGNGTRLTVT.

The J gene is TRBJ2-1, the V gene TRBV9; 9 bases map to TRBD2. The CDR3 is made up of 15 amino acids. The germline V gene has CDR1 SGDLS and CDR2 YYNGEE. J was trimmed by 4 bases and V by 3 bases; bases with no gene match: 5. CDR3 protein: CASSGGGAPYNEQFF. In nucleotides, the CDR3 is TGTGCCAGCAGCGGCGGGGGGGCCCCTTACAATGAGCAGTTCTTC. Looking up the rest from reference TRBV9 and TRBJ2-1 gives the full variable domain: DSGVTQTPKHLITATGQRVTLRCSPRSGDLSVYWYQQSLDQGLQFLIQYYNGEERAKGNILERFSAQQFPDLHSELNLSSLELGDSALYFCASSGGGAPYNEQFFGPGTRLTVL.

The CDR3 DNA reads as TGCGCCAGCAGCCAAGAGCGGGGTGGGGCAGGCGGCTACACCTTC. This translates into CASSQERGGAGGYTF. The V gene is TRBV4-3, the J gene TRBJ1-2; possibly TRBD1 for D (5 bases). Germline CDR1 LGHNA, CDR2 YSLEER. V was trimmed by 0 bases and J by 8 bases, leaving 16 bases between them. The CDR3 length is 15 residues.

V gene TRBV5-6 combines with J gene TRBJ2-1, with TRBD2 identical over 14 bases. The CDR3 covers 18 residues. The V segment lost 5 bases and the J segment 0 bases; nucleotides outside the gene matches: 7. CDR1 is SGHDT, CDR2 YYEEEE, per germline. CDR3 DNA sequence: TGTGCCAGCAGAGGGACTAGCGGGAGTATCGGCTCCTACAATGAGCAGTTCTTC. Residues: CASRGTSGSIGSYNEQFF.

This clone turned up a few times. The chain combines TRBV7-6 with TRBJ2-2, with a tentative D call TRBD2 (5 bases). Germline V gene data show CDR1 as SGHVS and CDR2 as FNYEAQ. The length of the CDR3 is 20 residues. Between the trimmed V and J ends, which lost 1 base and 4 bases, there was a span of 25 bases. The CDR3 spells CASSLGRGSRSSGGTGELFF. The DNA of the CDR3 is TGTGCCAGCAGCTTAGGACGGGGTAGCAGATCCAGCGGAGGCACCGGGGAGCTGTTTTTT.

The count of this clone is one. V gene TRBV21-1 combines with J gene TRBJ2-4; TRBD1 was called by the table and not checked on the DNA. TRBV21-1 is a pseudogene. The CDR3 runs 16 residues. CDR3 DNA: TGTGCCAGCAGCAAACGGGACAACATAGCCAAAAACATTCAGTACTTC. Translating gives CASSKRDNIAKNIQYF.

The chain joins TRBV13 to TRBJ2-1, with TRBD2 identical over 8 bases. CDR1 is PRHDT and CDR2 is FYEKMQ in the germline V gene (reference sequence). The junction had 7 bases not matched to a gene; V was cut back by 3 bases and J by 6 bases. There are 15 residues in the CDR3. The DNA for the CDR3 is TGTGCCAGCAGCTTTGGAAGCGGGAGTAGCAATGAGCAGTTCTTC. Its protein product is CASSFGSGSSNEQFF.

The J gene is TRBJ2-2, the V gene TRBV2; D uncertain. Looked up from germline, CDR1 is SNHLY and CDR2 is FYNNEI. V was cut by 6 bases and J by 5 bases, with 16 bases left in between. CDR3 length: 15 residues. In DNA, the CDR3 is TGTGCCAGCAGAATCGGGTCCCCCGGGACCGGGGAGCTGTTTTTT. This translates into CASRIGSPGTGELFF. Combining the CDR3 with reference TRBV2 and TRBJ2-2 gives the whole variable domain EPEVTQTPSHQVTQMGQEVILRCVPISNHLYFYWYRQILGQKVEFLVSFYNNEISEKSEIFDDQFSVERPDGSNFTLKIRSTKLEDSAMYFCASRIGSPGTGELFFGEGSRLTVL.

Regarding this clone: Mismatch with germline at one junction end may stem from a read error. The chain couples TRBV7-7 to TRBJ2-7; possible D gene TRBD2, 6 bases. This CDR3 is 14 amino acids long. Germline V CDR1 and CDR2: SSHAT, FNYEAQ (reference sequence). The CDR3 loop reads CASSLGVGGYEQYF. The CDR3 nucleotides are TGTGCTAGCAGCTTAGGGGTCGGGGGCTACGAGCAGTACTTC.

V and J are TRBV7-8 and TRBJ2-7; D is unresolved. The CDR3 totals 15 residues. Germline CDR1 is SGHVS and CDR2 is FQNEAQ. V lost 4 bases and J 7 bases, leaving 20 bases between the germline ends. In DNA form, the CDR3 reads TGTGCCAGCAGCTATGACTCCCGGTCGAAATGGGAGCAGTACTTC. Its translation is CASSYDSRSKWEQYF.

This clone turned up a few times. The chain combines TRBV6-5 with TRBJ2-7; a possible D gene is TRBD2 (5 bases). There are 12 residues in the CDR3. CDR1 is MNHEY and CDR2 is SVGAGI in the germline V gene. The V gene lost 7 bases and the J gene lost 5 bases, with 12 bases spanning the gap. The CDR3 sequence is CASKSSVHEQYF. DNA of the CDR3: TGTGCCAGCAAGAGTAGCGTCCACGAGCAGTACTTC.